The T cell receptor (beta chain) under discussion was sequenced for a study of T cells after yellow fever vaccination (dated by TCRdb to about 2019). As for the study more broadly: The SMART-Seq v4 Ultra Low Input RNA kit was used to prepare libraries from fractions with low cell numbers. Bulk TCR alpha and beta repertoires were sequenced longitudinally to track T-cell clones before and after primary and booster YFV17D yellow fever vaccination. Two healthy male donors, one aged 18 to 29 and one aged 30 to 40 years, made up the cohort. Blood samples were taken at several timepoints before and after primary and secondary immunization, and bulk PBMC replicates and cell subsets were isolated. General conclusions and limits of the study: A small fraction of clonotypes showed up in both the CD4 and CD8 compartments, probably as a result of convergent recombination. Computational filtering was required because FACS-sorted repertoires could contain abundant contaminating clonotypes from the bulk population. Most clones expanded after primary vaccination were re-detected after the booster (approximately 95% of CD4 and around 88% of CD8), suggesting broad memory maintenance. The secondary T-cell response was weaker than the primary response but faster, peaking on day 5 instead of day 15. Because only a couple of donors were included in the study, the extent to which the findings can be generalized is limited.

The treatment or condition label of this sample denotes: live attenuated yellow fever vaccine strain. A standard Ficoll-Paque protocol was used to isolate PBMCs from peripheral blood. CD4 and CD8 T-cell fractions were isolated with Dynabeads CD4 and CD8 positive selection kits. TriZol was used to extract RNA from bulk PBMCs, from CD4 and CD8 fractions, and from dextramer-positive and dextramer-negative fractions. The sample holds many counts of this clonotype. No cognate antigen has been identified for it. Base qualities are not provided; no much larger clone lies one nucleotide away. From the cysteine up to the phenylalanine, the CDR3 has a length of 16 residues. The kept DNA is CDR3 alone, 48 bases in frame from the first base. V loses 5 bases, J loses 5 bases, and the germline ends lie 19 bases apart. Synthesis of TCR cDNA relied on 5'RACE template switching, a step that introduced a universal primer site along with unique molecular identifiers. cDNA synthesis was primed from both the TCR alpha and TCR beta constant segments. Two PCR steps were used to amplify libraries, with sample barcodes and sequencing adapters being added in the second step. Sequencing of libraries was done on Illumina HiSeq 2500 (2x100 bp) or NovaSeq (2x150 bp). In the authors' own workflow: MIGEC handled demultiplexing of reads and collapsing into UMI consensus sequences, while MiXCR performed V(D)J alignment. Using edgeR on replicate PBMC samples, clonotypes were called vaccine-responding if FDR was below 0.01 and the log2 fold change was above 5 up to day 15. Bulk clonotypes were assigned CD4 or CD8 identity according to which sequenced CD4 or CD8 repertoire held them at higher abundance. TCRdb handled the public reads itself, with Q25 trimming in fastp and clone calling in MiXCR, and kept productive beta chains. Entries are consolidated by CDR3 protein sequence, retaining the most common genes and DNA. The V and J calls reflect TCRdb's pipeline rather than the authors' work. The sample table lists around 140,000 distinct CDR3 sequences, 6.6% of them with a count of one. Approximately 0.59% of the sample lies in the top ten.

The rearranged segments are TRBV12-3 or TRBV12-4 and TRBJ1-5, with a weak D call of TRBD1 (6 bases match). Material: CD4+ T cells sorted from PBMCs, obtained 10 days after the yellow fever booster vaccination. This sequence was found in a man aged 30 to 45 who received the YFV17D yellow fever vaccine. The DNA sequence reads TGTGCCAGCAGTCCTACCGGACAGATTCTTCATCAGCCCCAGCATTTT. It translates to CASSPTGQILHQPQHF.